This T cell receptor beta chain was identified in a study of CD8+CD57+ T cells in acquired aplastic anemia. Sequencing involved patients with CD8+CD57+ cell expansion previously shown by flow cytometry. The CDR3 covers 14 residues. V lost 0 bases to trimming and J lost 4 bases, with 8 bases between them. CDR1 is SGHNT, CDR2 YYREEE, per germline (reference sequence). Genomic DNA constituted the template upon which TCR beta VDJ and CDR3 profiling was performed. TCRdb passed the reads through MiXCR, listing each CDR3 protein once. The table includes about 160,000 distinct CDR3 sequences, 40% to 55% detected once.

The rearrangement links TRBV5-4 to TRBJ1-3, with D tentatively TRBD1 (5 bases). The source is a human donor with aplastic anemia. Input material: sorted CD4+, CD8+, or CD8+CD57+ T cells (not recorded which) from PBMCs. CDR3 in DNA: TGTGCCAGCAGCTTGGCAGGGTTGGGAAACACCATATATTTT. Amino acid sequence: CASSLAGLGNTIYF.